This TCR beta chain appears in the sequencing data of a study of graft-versus-host responses after intestinal transplantation. As for the study in general: Recipients got multivisceral, liver-intestinal, or isolated intestinal transplants. Each recipient received anti-thymocyte globulin induction, then tacrolimus and steroids for around 3 years.

As for this clone: Its antigen is undetermined.

Produced via immunoSEQ multiplex PCR; TCRdb's table is partial and in-frame only. The table has around 100,000 clones, around 90% seen once. CDR1 is SEHNR, CDR2 FQNEAQ, per germline (reference sequence). V dropped 1 base and J dropped 2 bases, with 9 bases sitting between them. This CDR3 spans 14 amino acids. Study findings and constraints: The study found high graft-versus-host to host-versus-graft clonal ratios in allografts of patients with graft-donor T cell macrochimerism. In recipient marrow, GvH clones were found, and some appeared first in ileum or blood.

Sample: unstimulated CD4+ T cells sorted from spleen or lymph node cells, taken before transplant. This clonotype was obtained from a human donor who was the organ donor for an intestinal transplant. The chain carries TRBV7-9 and TRBJ2-7; D possibly corresponds to TRBD2 (7 bases). This CDR3 reads CASSLGGGAYEQYF. The CDR3 DNA reads TGTGCCAGCAGCTTAGGAGGGGGGGCCTACGAGCAGTACTTC.